This T cell receptor (beta chain) emerged from a study of blood T cell repertoires in COVID-19. The repertoire was sequenced with immunoSEQ multiplex PCR; TCRdb's copy has only in-frame clones and lacks some. The profile shows about 130,000 clones, roughly 86% of them singletons. Sequencing was done on a sample of peripheral blood. The receptor was isolated from a human donor in a cohort sampled during active COVID-19.

CDR3 nucleotide sequence: TGCGCCAGCAGCGCTACTAGCGGGGGTTTCTACGAGCAGTACTTC. Translating gives CASSATSGGFYEQYF. This chain connects TRBV5-1 to TRBJ2-7; 11 nucleotides agree with TRBD2. The CDR3 is 15 amino acids. Trimming removed 4 bases from V and 3 bases from J; junction bases left unmatched: 6. CDR1 is SGHRS, CDR2 YFSETQ, per germline.